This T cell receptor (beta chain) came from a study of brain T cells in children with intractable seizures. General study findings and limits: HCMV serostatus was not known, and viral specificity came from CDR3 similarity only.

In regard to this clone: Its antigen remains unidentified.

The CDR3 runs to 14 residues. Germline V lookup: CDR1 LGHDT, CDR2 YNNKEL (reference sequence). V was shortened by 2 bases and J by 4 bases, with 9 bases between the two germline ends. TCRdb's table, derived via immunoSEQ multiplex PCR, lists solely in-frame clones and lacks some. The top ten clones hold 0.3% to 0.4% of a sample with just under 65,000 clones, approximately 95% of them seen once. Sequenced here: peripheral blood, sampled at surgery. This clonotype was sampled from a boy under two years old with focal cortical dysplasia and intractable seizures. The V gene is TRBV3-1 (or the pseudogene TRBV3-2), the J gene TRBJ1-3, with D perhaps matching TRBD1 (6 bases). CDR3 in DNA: TGTGCCAGCAGCCAACAGGGGCGCGGAAACACCATATATTTT. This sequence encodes CASSQQGRGNTIYF.